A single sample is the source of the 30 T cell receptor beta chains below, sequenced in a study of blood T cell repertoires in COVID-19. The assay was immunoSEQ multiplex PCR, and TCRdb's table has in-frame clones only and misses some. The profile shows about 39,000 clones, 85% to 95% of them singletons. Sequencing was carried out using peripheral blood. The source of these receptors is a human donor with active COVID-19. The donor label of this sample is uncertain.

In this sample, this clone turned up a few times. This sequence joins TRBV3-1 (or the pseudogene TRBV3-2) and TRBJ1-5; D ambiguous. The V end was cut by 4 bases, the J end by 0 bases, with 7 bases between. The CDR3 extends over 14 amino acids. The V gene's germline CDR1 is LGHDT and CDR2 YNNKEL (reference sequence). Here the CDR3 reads CASSPPYSNQPQHF. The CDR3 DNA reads TGTGCCAGCAGCCCTCCTTATAGCAATCAGCCCCAGCATTTT.

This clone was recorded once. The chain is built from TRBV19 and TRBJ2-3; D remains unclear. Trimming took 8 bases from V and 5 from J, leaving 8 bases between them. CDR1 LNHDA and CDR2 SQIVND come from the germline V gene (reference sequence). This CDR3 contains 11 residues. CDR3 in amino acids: CASLSGDTQYF. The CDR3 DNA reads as TGTGCCAGTCTTAGTGGAGATACGCAGTATTTT.

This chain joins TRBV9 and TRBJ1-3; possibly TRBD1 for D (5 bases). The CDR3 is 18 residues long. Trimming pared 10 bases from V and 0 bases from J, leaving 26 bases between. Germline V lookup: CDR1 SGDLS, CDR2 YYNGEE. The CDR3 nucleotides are TGTGCCGGTGTGCTTGGGGCATATCGATTAAGCTCTGGAAACACCATATATTTT. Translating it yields CAGVLGAYRLSSGNTIYF.

The CDR3 DNA reads as TGTGCCAGCTCAGCGGGCCTTACTAACACCGGGGAGCTGTTTTTT. Translation gives CASSAGLTNTGELFF. The V gene is TRBV18, the J gene TRBJ2-2; perhaps TRBD2 as D (5 bases). This CDR3 has 15 amino acids. Per germline, CDR1 KGHSH and CDR2 LQKENI. Trimming left V 5 bases short and J 2 bases short, with 12 bases between.

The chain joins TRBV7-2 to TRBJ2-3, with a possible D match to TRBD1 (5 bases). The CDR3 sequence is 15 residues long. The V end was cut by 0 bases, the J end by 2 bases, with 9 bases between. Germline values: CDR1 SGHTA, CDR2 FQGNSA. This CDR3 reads CASSLAGQDTDTQYF. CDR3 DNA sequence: TGTGCCAGCAGCTTAGCGGGGCAGGACACAGATACGCAGTATTTT.

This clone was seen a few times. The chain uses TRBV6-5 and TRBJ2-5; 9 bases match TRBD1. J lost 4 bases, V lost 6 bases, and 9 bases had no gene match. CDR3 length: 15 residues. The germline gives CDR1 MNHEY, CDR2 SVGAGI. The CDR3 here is CASRTGQGLGETQYF. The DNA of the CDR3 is TGTGCCAGCAGGACCGGACAGGGGCTAGGAGAGACCCAGTACTTC.

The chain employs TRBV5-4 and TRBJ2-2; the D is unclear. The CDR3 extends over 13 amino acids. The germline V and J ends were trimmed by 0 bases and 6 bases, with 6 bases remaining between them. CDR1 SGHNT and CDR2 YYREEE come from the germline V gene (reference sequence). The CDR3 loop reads CASSLGSPGELFF. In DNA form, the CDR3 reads TGTGCCAGCAGCTTGGGGAGCCCCGGGGAGCTGTTTTTT.

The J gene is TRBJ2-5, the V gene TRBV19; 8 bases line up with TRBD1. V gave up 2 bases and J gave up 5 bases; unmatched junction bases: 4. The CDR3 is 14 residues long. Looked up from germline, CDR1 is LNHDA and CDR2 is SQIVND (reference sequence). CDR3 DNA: TGTGCCAGTAGTATACAGGGGGCCTCGGAGACCCAGTACTTC. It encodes CASSIQGASETQYF.

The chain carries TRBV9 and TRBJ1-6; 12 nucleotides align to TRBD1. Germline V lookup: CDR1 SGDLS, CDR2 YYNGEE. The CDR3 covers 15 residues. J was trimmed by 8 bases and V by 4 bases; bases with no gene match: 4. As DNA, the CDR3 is TGTGCCAGCAGCCCGGGACAGGGGGCTTATTCACCCCTCCACTTT. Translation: CASSPGQGAYSPLHF.

The CDR3 DNA follows: TGTGCCAGCAGCTTAAGGCTCGGGACTAGCGGGGGGGCCTTCAATGAGCAGTTCTTC. This codes for CASSLRLGTSGGAFNEQFF. V usage is TRBV7-2 and J usage is TRBJ2-1; 16 nucleotides agree with TRBD2. The CDR3 has 19 residues. V was clipped by 2 bases and J by 6 bases; unmatched bases: 10. Germline V lookup: CDR1 SGHTA, CDR2 FQGNSA.

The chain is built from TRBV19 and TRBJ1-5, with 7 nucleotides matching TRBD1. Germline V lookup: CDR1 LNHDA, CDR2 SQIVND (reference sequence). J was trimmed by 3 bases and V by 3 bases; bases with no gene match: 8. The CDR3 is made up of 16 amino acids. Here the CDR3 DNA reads TGTGCCAGTAGTATGTTAGGGCAGGGGGACAATCAGCCCCAGCATTTT. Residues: CASSMLGQGDNQPQHF.

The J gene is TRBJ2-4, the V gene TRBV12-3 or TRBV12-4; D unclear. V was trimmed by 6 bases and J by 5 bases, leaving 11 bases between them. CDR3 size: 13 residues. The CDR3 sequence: CASSLVFQNIQYF. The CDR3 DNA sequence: TGTGCCAGCAGCCTAGTATTCCAAAACATTCAGTACTTC.

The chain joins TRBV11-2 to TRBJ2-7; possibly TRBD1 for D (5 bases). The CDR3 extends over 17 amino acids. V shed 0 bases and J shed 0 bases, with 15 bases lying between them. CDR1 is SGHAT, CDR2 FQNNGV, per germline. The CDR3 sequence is CASSLDSGKFVSYEQYF. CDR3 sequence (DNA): TGTGCCAGCAGCTTAGATTCAGGGAAGTTTGTCTCCTACGAGCAGTACTTC.

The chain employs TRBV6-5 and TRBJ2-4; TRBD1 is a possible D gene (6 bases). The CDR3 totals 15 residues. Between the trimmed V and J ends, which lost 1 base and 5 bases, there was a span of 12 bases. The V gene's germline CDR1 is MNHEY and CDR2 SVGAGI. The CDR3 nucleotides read TGTGCCAGCAGTTACTTGGGGGCGCCCGAAAACATTCAGTACTTC. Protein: CASSYLGAPENIQYF.

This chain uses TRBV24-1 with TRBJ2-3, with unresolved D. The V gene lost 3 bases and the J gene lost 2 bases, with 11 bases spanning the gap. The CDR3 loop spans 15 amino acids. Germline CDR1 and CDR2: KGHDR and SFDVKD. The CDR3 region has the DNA TGTGCCACCAGTGATGTGGCAGAAGACACAGATACGCAGTATTTT. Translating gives CATSDVAEDTDTQYF.

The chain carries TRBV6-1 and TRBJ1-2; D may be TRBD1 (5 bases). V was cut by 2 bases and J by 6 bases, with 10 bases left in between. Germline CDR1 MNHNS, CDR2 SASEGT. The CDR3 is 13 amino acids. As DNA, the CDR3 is TGTGCCAGCAGTGAAAGGGGATCAGATGGCTACACCTTC. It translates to CASSERGSDGYTF.

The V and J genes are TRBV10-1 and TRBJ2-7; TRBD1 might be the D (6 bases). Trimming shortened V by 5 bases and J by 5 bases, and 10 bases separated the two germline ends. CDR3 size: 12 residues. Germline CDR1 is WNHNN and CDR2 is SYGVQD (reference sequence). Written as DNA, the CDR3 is TGCGCCAGCAGTCAAACAGGGAACGAGCAGTACTTC. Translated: CASSQTGNEQYF.

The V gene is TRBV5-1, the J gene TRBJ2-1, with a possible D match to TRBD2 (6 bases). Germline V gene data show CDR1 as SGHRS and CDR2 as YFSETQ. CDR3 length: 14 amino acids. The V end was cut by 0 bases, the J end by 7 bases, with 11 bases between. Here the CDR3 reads CASSLDPGGNEQFF. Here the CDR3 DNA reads TGCGCCAGCAGCTTGGACCCCGGAGGGAATGAGCAGTTCTTC.

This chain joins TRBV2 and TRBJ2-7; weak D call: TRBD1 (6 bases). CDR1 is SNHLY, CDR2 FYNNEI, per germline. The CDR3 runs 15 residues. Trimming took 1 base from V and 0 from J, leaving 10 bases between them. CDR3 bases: TGTGCCAGCAGTGAAGGGGACATCAGCTCCTACGAGCAGTACTTC. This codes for CASSEGDISSYEQYF.

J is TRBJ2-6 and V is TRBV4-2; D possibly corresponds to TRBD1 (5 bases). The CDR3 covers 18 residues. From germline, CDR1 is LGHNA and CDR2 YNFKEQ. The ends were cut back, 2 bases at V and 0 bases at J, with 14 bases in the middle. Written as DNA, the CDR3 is TGTGCCAGCAGCCAATTAATTGACAGTCTCTCTGGGGCCAACGTCCTGACTTTC. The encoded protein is CASSQLIDSLSGANVLTF.

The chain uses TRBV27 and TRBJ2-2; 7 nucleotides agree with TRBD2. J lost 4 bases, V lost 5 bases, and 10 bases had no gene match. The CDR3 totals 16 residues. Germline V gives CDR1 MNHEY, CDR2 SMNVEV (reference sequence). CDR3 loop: CASSPRGRGTTGELFF. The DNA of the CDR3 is TGTGCCAGCAGTCCGCGTGGGCGGGGGACCACCGGGGAGCTGTTTTTT.

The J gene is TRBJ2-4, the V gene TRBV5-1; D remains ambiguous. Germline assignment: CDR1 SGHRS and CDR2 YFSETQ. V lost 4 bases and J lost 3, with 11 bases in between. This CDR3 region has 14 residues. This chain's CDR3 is CASSPSPGKNIQYF. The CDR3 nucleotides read TGCGCCAGCAGCCCCTCGCCGGGCAAAAACATTCAGTACTTC.

CDR3 protein: CASTLDRVDTDTQYF. The DNA of the CDR3 is TGTGCCAGCACCCTCGACAGGGTAGACACAGATACGCAGTATTTT. The rearrangement links TRBV6-5 to TRBJ2-3, with 7 nucleotides matching TRBD1. The germline V gene has CDR1 MNHEY and CDR2 SVGAGI. With V trimmed by 7 bases and J by 2 bases, 9 bases remained unmatched. The CDR3 extends over 15 amino acids.

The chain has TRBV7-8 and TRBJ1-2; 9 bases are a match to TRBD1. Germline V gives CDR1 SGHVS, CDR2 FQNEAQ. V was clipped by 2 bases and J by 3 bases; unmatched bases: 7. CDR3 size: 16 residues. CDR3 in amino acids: CASSLRGQGTYYGYTF. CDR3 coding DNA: TGTGCCAGCAGCTTACGCGGACAGGGGACCTACTATGGCTACACCTTC.

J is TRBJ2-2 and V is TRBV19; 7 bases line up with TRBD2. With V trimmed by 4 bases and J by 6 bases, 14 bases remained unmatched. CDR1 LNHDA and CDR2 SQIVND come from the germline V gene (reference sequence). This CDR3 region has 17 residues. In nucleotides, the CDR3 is TGTGCCAGTAGTACCCCGTGGGGGGGTGCTATCTCCGGGGAGCTGTTTTTT. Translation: CASSTPWGGAISGELFF.

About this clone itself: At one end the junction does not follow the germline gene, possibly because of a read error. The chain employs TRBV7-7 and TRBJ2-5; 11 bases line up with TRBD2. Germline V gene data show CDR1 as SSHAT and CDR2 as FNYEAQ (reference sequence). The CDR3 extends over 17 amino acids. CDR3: CASSFTRLAGSGETQYF. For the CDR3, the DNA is TGTGCTAGCAGCTTCACCCGACTAGCGGGATCGGGAGAGACCCAGTACTTC.

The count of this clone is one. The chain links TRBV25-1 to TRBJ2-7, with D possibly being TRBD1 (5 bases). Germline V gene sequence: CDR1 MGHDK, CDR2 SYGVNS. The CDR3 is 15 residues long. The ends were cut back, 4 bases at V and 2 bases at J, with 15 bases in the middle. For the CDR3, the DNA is TGTGCCAGCAGTGGATCGACAAGGGGAACCTACGAGCAGTACTTC. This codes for CASSGSTRGTYEQYF.

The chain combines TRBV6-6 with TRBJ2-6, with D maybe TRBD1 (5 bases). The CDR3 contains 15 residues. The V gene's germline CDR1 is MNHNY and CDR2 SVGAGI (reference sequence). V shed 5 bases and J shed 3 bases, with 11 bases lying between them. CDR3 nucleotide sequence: TGTGCCAGCAGTCCAGGGTTCAGTGGGGCCAACGTCCTGACTTTC. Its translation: CASSPGFSGANVLTF.

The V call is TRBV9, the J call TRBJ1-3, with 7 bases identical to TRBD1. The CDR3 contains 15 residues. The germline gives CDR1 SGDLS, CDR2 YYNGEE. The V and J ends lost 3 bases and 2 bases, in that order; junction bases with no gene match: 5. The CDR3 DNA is TGTGCCAGCAGCGAAGGGGGCAAGCCTGGAAACACCATATATTTT. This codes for CASSEGGKPGNTIYF. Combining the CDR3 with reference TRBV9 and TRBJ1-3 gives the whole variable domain DSGVTQTPKHLITATGQRVTLRCSPRSGDLSVYWYQQSLDQGLQFLIQYYNGEERAKGNILERFSAQQFPDLHSELNLSSLELGDSALYFCASSEGGKPGNTIYFGEGSWLTVV.

As DNA, the CDR3 is TGTGCCAGCAGCAGTGGGACAGTCCCTAATTCACCCCTCCACTTT. Encoded protein: CASSSGTVPNSPLHF. The chain carries TRBV5-5 and TRBJ1-6, with 7 bases fitting TRBD1. The CDR3 consists of 15 residues. V was pared by 4 bases and J by 6 bases, with 7 bases of the junction left unmatched. The germline V gene has CDR1 SGHKS and CDR2 YYEKEE (reference sequence).